The clone carrying this TCR beta chain was seen ten or more times. Its antigen is not identified. The data were taken from a study of CD8 T cells in ankylosing spondylitis. Overall study findings and caveats: Typical of ankylosing spondylitis blood, it appeared, was a TCR beta motif of fewer than 10 highly homologous variants. A number of the motif variants had already been described in reactive arthritis synovial fluid and blood. Significantly higher representation of disease-linked clones was reported for matched ankylosing spondylitis synovial fluid.

In making TCR beta libraries, quantitative 5'-RACE with molecular barcodes was used. One entry per CDR3 protein, called by TCRdb with MiXCR from the 5' RACE reads. Among over 100,000 distinct CDR3 sequences listed, about 6.5% were seen once. Material for sequencing was blood, either unsorted or a sorted T cell fraction (not recorded which). This sequence originates from a male donor with ankylosing spondylitis or in good health (not recorded which).

The CDR3 sequence is CASSLGVTQPQHF. The CDR3, as DNA: TGTGCCAGTAGTTTGGGGGTAACTCAGCCCCAGCATTTT. The rearrangement links TRBV19 to TRBJ1-5, with D maybe TRBD1 (5 bases). With 5 bases removed from V and 6 bases from J, the gap between germline ends came to 11 bases. The germline CDR1 and CDR2 sequences are LNHDA and SQIVND (reference sequence). The length of the CDR3 is 13 residues.